Listed here is a single T cell receptor (beta chain). The source of the sample is a study of control samples from healthy donors and cancer patients. Generated by immunoSEQ multiplex PCR, the TCRdb table keeps only in-frame clones and is missing some. The table has about 130,000 clones, around 94% seen once; the top ten hold 14%. This sequence was found in a man in his sixties with colorectal cancer. Sequenced input: PBMCs.

The CDR3 region has the DNA TGTGCCAGCAGCACTCGACAGGGGGCGAGTTCACCCCTCCACTTT. Translating it yields CASSTRQGASSPLHF. This chain uses TRBV7-2 with TRBJ1-6, with 10 bases that match TRBD1. CDR1 and CDR2 (germline): SGHTA, FQGNSA. This CDR3 is 15 amino acids long. Unmatched junction bases numbered 7, after V lost 5 bases and J lost 9 bases.